This T cell receptor beta chain was recorded in a study of early T cells in non-severe SARS-CoV-2 infection. Study information: Chains were unpaired, as sequencing was done on bulk RNA from unsorted whole blood. Whole-study results and caveats: Private and CD4 specificities were missed by VDJdb matching, skewed to anti-spike CD8.

Sample share makes this clonotype medium-sized. Its antigen is unidentified. Per germline, CDR1 LGHNA and CDR2 YNFKEQ. The ends were cut back, 1 base at V and 3 bases at J, with 7 bases in the middle. The CDR3 is 13 residues long. Attachment of unique molecular identifiers to individual cDNA molecules was performed. TCRdb analysed the 5' RACE reads with MiXCR anew, one entry per CDR3 protein. This table holds 25,000 to 35,000 distinct CDR3 sequences, 3.5% to 5.5% found once. Source: whole blood, taken at baseline. The TCR comes from an adult who was a healthcare worker with PCR-confirmed SARS-CoV-2 infection or an uninfected control (not recorded which). The V call is TRBV4-2, the J call TRBJ2-7; no clear D. The CDR3 DNA follows: TGTGCCAGCAGCCAAGTTGCCAACTACGAGCAGTACTTC. Encoded protein: CASSQVANYEQYF.